The rows below give T cell receptor beta chains drawn from one sample of a study of T cell repertoires in cytomegalovirus infection. For these TCRs, the target antigens are not known. One entry per CDR3 protein, called by TCRdb with MiXCR from the reads. The sample shows a few hundred thousand distinct CDR3 sequences, about 33% of them seen only once. The material was cultured PBMCs, obtained from culture after CMV antigen stimulation. These receptors were collected from a human donor in good health (CMV status not recorded). Some clones in this sample may be carry-over from other donors' samples. CDR3s include the opening cysteine and the closing phenylalanine or tryptophan. Fields, in order: clone size, D gene, V gene, J gene, CDR3 protein, CDR3 DNA. A D gene is named only where the DNA matches it firmly. For some rows the clone size is stated as once, few or many, or as a class when expanded; others skip it.

NA,NA,TRBV27,TRBJ1-1,CASSLSQGPEAFF,TGTGCCAGCAGTTTATCGCAGGGACCCGAAGCTTTCTTT
NA,TRBD1,TRBV25-1,TRBJ1-1,CASRDRGLNTEAFF,TGTGCCAGCAGGGACAGGGGACTGAACACTGAAGCTTTCTTT
many,NA,TRBV28,TRBJ1-2,CASSLADYGYTF,TGTGCCAGCAGTTTGGCGGACTATGGCTACACCTTC
few,NA,TRBV7-2,TRBJ2-1,CASSSGLSYNEQFF,TGTGCCAGCAGCTCGGGACTTAGCTACAATGAGCAGTTCTTC
NA,NA,TRBV6-2/TRBV6-3,TRBJ1-1,CASSSSTEAFF,TGTGCCAGCAGCTCGTCCACTGAAGCTTTCTTT
NA,NA,TRBV11-2,TRBJ1-1,CASSLDRTATEAFF,TGTGCCAGCAGCTTAGACCGGACAGCCACTGAAGCTTTCTTT
NA,TRBD1,TRBV10-3,TRBJ1-1,CAISESGTGFIGAFF,TGTGCCATCAGTGAGTCCGGGACAGGGTTTATCGGAGCTTTCTTT
few,NA,TRBV28,TRBJ1-1,CASSFPSNGREAFF,TGTGCCAGCAGTTTTCCGTCGAACGGGCGGGAAGCTTTCTTT
NA,NA,TRBV6-2/TRBV6-3,TRBJ2-2,CASTERFTGELFF,TGTGCCAGCACCGAAAGATTCACCGGGGAGCTGTTTTTT
NA,NA,TRBV7-8,TRBJ1-5,CASNTNGGSNQPQHF,TGTGCCAGCAACACCAACGGGGGGAGCAATCAGCCCCAGCATTTT
NA,NA,TRBV7-2,TRBJ2-1,CASQLGSLNEQFF,TGTGCCAGCCAATTAGGCTCGCTCAATGAGCAGTTCTTC
NA,NA,TRBV12-3/TRBV12-4,TRBJ2-5,CASSDSGAQYF,TGTGCCAGCAGTGACTCGGGTGCCCAGTACTTC
NA,TRBD1,TRBV19,TRBJ2-7,CASRAGTGNEQYF,TGTGCCAGTAGAGCCGGGACAGGGAACGAGCAGTACTTC
NA,NA,TRBV5-1,TRBJ2-1,CASSFLARGGSYNEQFF,TGCGCCAGCAGCTTCTTAGCTAGAGGGGGCTCCTACAATGAGCAGTTCTTC
NA,NA,TRBV7-2,TRBJ2-3,CASSLGFFADTQYF,TGTGCCAGCAGCTTAGGGTTTTTTGCGGATACGCAGTATTTT
NA,TRBD2,TRBV4-3,TRBJ2-1,CASSELAGAGEQFF,TGCGCCAGCAGTGAGCTAGCGGGAGCAGGTGAGCAGTTCTTC
NA,TRBD2,TRBV28,TRBJ2-2,CASRSPTSGSTGELFF,TGTGCCAGCAGATCTCCGACTAGCGGGAGTACCGGGGAGCTGTTTTTT
few,NA,TRBV28,TRBJ2-5,CASSPSPHQETQYF,TGTGCCAGCAGTCCTTCCCCCCACCAAGAGACCCAGTACTTC
few,NA,TRBV28,TRBJ2-7,CASSLPGGGSYEQYF,TGTGCCAGCAGTCTCCCCGGGGGCGGGAGTTACGAGCAGTACTTC
NA,NA,TRBV20-1,TRBJ2-1,CSAREGQVHMMHEQFF,TGCAGTGCTAGAGAAGGACAAGTCCACATGATGCATGAGCAGTTCTTC
NA,NA,TRBV28,TRBJ1-2,CASSPTGRPNYGYTF,TGTGCCAGCAGCCCAACAGGGCGACCCAACTATGGCTACACCTTC
many,TRBD2,TRBV6-5,TRBJ2-4,CASSYEGRGNIQYF,TGTGCCAGCAGTTACGAGGGGCGGGGGAACATTCAGTACTTC
NA,TRBD2,TRBV13,TRBJ2-1,CASSLEGLAGGPISYNEQFF,TGTGCCAGCAGCTTAGAGGGACTAGCGGGAGGGCCCATTTCCTACAATGAGCAGTTCTTC
few,TRBD2,TRBV7-9,TRBJ2-4,CASSSGMALAKNIQYF,TGTGCCAGTAGTAGCGGGATGGCCCTAGCCAAAAACATTCAGTACTTC
once,NA,TRBV23-1,TRBJ2-6,CASSQSTGIKGSGANVLTF,TGCGCCAGCAGTCAATCGACCGGGATCAAGGGCTCCGGGGCCAACGTCCTGACTTTC